The source of this T cell receptor (beta chain) is a study of shared clonotypes between healthy human individuals. Sequencing was performed with immunoSEQ multiplex PCR; in TCRdb, only in-frame clones are kept and a portion is missing. In the table there are around 1.4 million clones, 98% of which are singletons. This CDR3 comprises 15 residues. Germline assignment: CDR1 SEHNR and CDR2 FQNEAQ (reference sequence). The V end was cut by 1 base, the J end by 6 bases, with 13 bases between. Specimen: naive CD4+ T cells sorted from blood. The subset: CD45RA+ positively selected. The sequence came from a man aged 25 to 45 in good health. The chain recombines TRBV7-9 with TRBJ1-5, with D possibly being TRBD1 (6 bases). CDR3: CASSLDGGAGQPQHF. CDR3 coding DNA: TGTGCCAGCAGCTTAGACGGGGGCGCGGGTCAGCCCCAGCATTTT.